This is a list of T cell receptor beta chains from one sample in a study of ipilimumab plus nivolumab after autologous stem cell transplantation. Produced via immunoSEQ multiplex PCR; TCRdb's table is partial and in-frame only. The sample contains more than 20,000 clones, around 80% of which appear only once. The material was PBMCs, obtained in a trial of ipilimumab plus nivolumab as post-transplant consolidation. The receptor set was obtained from a male donor with diffuse large B-cell lymphoma. Both conserved end residues are part of each CDR3. Each record gives: V gene, CDR3 protein.

v_gene: TRBV19; CDR3aa: CASSIDQRTYGYTF
v_gene: TRBV9; CDR3aa: CASSDIDEQFF
v_gene: TRBV7-9; CDR3aa: CASSTPQENTEAFF
v_gene: TRBV7-9; CDR3aa: CASSLGAGGPGTGELFF
v_gene: TRBV5-5; CDR3aa: CASSRGLNTEAFF
v_gene: TRBV28; CDR3aa: CASRTGSPGNTIYF
v_gene: TRBV5-8; CDR3aa: CASSPGQYSDTQYF
v_gene: TRBV19; CDR3aa: CASSGRDRGETQYF
v_gene: TRBV6-1; CDR3aa: CASSEAAGYSNQPQHF
v_gene: TRBV4-2; CDR3aa: CASSQELAGGNTGELFF
v_gene: TRBV5-1; CDR3aa: CASSSGTAGANVLTF
v_gene: TRBV2; CDR3aa: CASSIAGEQYF
v_gene: TRBV27; CDR3aa: CASSLRGVNSPLHF
v_gene: TRBV6-5; CDR3aa: CASSYDGRTNEKLFF
v_gene: TRBV27; CDR3aa: CASSARVGVFNTEAFF
v_gene: TRBV27; CDR3aa: CASSLRRTGTSGGAYEVDTQYF